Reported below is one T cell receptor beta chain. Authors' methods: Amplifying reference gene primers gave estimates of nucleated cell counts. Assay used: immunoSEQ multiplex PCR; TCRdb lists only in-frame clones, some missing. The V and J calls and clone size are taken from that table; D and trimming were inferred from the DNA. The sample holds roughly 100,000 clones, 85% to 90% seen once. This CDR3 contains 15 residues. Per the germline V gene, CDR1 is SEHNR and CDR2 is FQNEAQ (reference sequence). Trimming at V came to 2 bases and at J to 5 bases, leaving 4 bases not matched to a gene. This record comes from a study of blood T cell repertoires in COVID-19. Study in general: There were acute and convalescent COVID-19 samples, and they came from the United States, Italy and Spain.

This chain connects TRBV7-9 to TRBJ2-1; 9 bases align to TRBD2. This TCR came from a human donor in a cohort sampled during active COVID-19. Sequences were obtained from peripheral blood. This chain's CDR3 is CASSLYRLADNEQFF. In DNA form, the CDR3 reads TGTGCCAGCAGCTTATACAGACTAGCGGACAATGAGCAGTTCTTC.